This T cell receptor beta chain came from a study of cytomegalovirus exposure and HLA in healthy donors. PCR was performed using 60 Vbeta and 13 Jbeta primers. Only in-frame clones appear in the TCRdb table, and some are missing; sequencing was by immunoSEQ multiplex PCR. The sample comprises 150,000 to 200,000 clones, around 82% of which are singletons, and more than 0.85% rests with the top ten. Trimming took 3 bases from V and 13 from J, leaving 18 bases between them. The CDR3 is 13 amino acids. Germline V gene data show CDR1 as SGHTA and CDR2 as FQGNSA. The genes are TRBV7-2 and TRBJ1-2; D is uncertain. The material sequenced was PBMCs. The sequence came from a man aged 25-45 years in good health and CMV-seronegative. CDR3 region: CASSLDRDDKGTF. The DNA of the CDR3 is TGTGCCAGCAGCTTGGATCGCGACGACAAAGGCACCTTC.